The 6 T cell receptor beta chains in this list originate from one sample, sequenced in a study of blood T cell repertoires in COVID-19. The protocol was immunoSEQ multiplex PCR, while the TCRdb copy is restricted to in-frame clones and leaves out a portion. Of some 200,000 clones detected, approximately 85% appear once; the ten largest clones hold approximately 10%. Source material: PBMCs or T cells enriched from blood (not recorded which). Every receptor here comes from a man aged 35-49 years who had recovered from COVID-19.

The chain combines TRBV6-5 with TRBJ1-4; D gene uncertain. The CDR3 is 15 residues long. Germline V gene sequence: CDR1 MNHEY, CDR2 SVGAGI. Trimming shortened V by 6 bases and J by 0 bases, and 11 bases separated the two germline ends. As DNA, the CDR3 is TGTGCCAGCAGGTTAAAGAGTGCAACTAATGAAAAACTGTTTTTT. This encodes CASRLKSATNEKLFF.

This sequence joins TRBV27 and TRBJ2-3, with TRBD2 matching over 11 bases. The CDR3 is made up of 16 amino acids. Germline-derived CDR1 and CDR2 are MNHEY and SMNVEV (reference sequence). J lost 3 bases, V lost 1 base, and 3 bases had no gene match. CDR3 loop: CASSLWLAGGTDTQYF. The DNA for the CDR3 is TGTGCCAGCAGTTTATGGCTAGCGGGGGGTACAGATACGCAGTATTTT.

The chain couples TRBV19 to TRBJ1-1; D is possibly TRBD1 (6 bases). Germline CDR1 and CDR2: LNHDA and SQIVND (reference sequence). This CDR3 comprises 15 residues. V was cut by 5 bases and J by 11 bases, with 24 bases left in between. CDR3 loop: CASSFSPTGRAPAFF. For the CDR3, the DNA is TGTGCCAGTAGTTTTTCCCCGACAGGTAGGGCTCCTGCTTTCTTT.

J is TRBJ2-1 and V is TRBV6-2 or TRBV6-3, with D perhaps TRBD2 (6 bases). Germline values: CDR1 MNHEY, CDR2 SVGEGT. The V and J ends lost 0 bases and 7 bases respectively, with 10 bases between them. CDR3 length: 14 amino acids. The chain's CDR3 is CASSYSSGGNEQFF. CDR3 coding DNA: TGTGCCAGCAGTTACTCGAGTGGGGGGAATGAGCAGTTCTTC.

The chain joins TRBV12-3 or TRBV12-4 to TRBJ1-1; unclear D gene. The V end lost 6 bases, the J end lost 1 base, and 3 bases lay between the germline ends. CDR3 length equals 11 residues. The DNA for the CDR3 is TGTGCCAGCAGACAGAACACTGAAGCTTTCTTT. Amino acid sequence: CASRQNTEAFF.

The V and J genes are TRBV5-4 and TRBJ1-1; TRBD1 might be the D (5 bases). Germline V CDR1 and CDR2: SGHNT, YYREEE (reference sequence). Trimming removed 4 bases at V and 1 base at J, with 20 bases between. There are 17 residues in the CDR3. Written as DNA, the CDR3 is TGTGCCAGCAGCGGCGGCGGCGGGGTCAGGGAGAACACTGAAGCTTTCTTT. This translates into CASSGGGGVRENTEAFF. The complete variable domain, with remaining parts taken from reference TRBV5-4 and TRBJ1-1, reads ETGVTQSPTHLIKTRGQQVTLRCSSQSGHNTVSWYQQALGQGPQFIFQYYREEENGRGNFPPRFSGLQFPNYSSELNVNALELDDSALYLCASSGGGGVRENTEAFFGQGTRLTVV.